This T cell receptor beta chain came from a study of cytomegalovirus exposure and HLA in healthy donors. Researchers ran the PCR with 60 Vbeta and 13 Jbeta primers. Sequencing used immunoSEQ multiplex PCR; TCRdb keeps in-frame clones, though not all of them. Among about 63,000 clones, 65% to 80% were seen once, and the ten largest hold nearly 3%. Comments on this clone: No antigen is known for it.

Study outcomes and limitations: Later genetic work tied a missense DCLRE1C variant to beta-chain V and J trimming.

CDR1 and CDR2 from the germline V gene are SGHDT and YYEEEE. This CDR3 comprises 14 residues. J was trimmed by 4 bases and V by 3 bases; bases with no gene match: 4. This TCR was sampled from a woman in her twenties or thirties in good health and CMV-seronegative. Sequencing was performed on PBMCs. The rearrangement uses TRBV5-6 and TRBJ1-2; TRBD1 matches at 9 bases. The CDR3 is CASSYRGLSYGYTF. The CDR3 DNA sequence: TGTGCCAGCAGCTACAGGGGGCTTAGCTATGGCTACACCTTC.